The 16 T cell receptor beta chains listed next were all sequenced from one sample in a study of CD8 T cells in Susac syndrome. When the RNA was reverse transcribed, random hexamers were used with an input of roughly 0.45 to 1 ug. TCRdb used MiXCR to reprocess the immunoSEQ multiplex PCR reads, holding one entry per CDR3 protein. The table has around 200,000 distinct CDR3 sequences, over 90% seen once. Material: CD8+ T cells from PBMCs. The receptors were gathered from a human donor with Susac syndrome.

This clonotype came up once. The rearrangement links TRBV6-5 to TRBJ2-7; 8 nucleotides agree with TRBD1. Per the germline V gene, CDR1 is MNHEY and CDR2 is SVGAGI. The junction had 8 bases not matched to a gene; V was cut back by 4 bases and J by 0 bases. The CDR3 covers 16 residues. The CDR3, as DNA: TGTGCCAGCAGTTTGGGACAGGCCTTAAGCTCCTACGAGCAGTACTTC. This sequence encodes CASSLGQALSSYEQYF.

This clonotype was seen a single time. This chain uses TRBV29-1 with TRBJ2-7, with 8 bases fitting TRBD2. The CDR3 length is 15 residues. V dropped 1 base and J dropped 3; count of bases not matched to a gene: 8. Germline V gene lookup returns CDR1 SQVTM and CDR2 ANQGSEA. The CDR3 region is CSVEVAGGLNYEQYF. Here the CDR3 DNA reads TGCAGCGTTGAAGTGGCGGGGGGACTCAACTACGAGCAGTACTTC.

The chain joins TRBV25-1 to TRBJ2-3, with a tentative D call TRBD2 (6 bases). The germline CDR1 and CDR2 sequences are MGHDK and SYGVNS. The CDR3 loop spans 14 amino acids. V was pared by 1 base and J by 6 bases, with 11 bases between. CDR3 sequence: CASSEFGGWDTQYF. For the CDR3, the DNA is TGTGCCAGCAGTGAATTTGGAGGGTGGGATACGCAGTATTTT.

The sample holds one count of this clonotype. The chain carries TRBV20-1 and TRBJ2-1; tentatively, D is TRBD2 (6 bases). CDR3 length equals 16 residues. Germline CDR1 reads DFQATT; CDR2 reads SNEGSKA (reference sequence). V was trimmed by 6 bases and J by 6 bases, leaving 24 bases between them. Here the CDR3 DNA reads TGCAGTGCCGAACCAACTAGCTCTCCGGGCCGCAATGAGCAGTTCTTC. Protein: CSAEPTSSPGRNEQFF.

This chain connects TRBV3-1 to TRBJ2-1; tentatively, D is TRBD1 (5 bases). Germline CDR1 and CDR2: LGHDT and YNNKEL (reference sequence). The CDR3 has 19 residues. Trimming took off 0 bases at V and 0 bases at J, with 18 bases between the two ends. The CDR3 region is CASSQEGASGMGSYNEQFF. The CDR3 bases are TGTGCCAGCAGCCAAGAAGGGGCTTCCGGCATGGGCTCCTACAATGAGCAGTTCTTC.

The chain is built from TRBV27 and TRBJ1-2; 7 positions agree with TRBD1. The germline CDR1 and CDR2 sequences are MNHEY and SMNVEV (reference sequence). V shed 7 bases, J shed 0 bases, and the junction held 11 bases outside the gene matches. This CDR3 is 16 amino acids long. CDR3 coding DNA: TGTGCCAGCAAGGGGGCGACAGAGTACTCTAACTATGGCTACACCTTC. Translating gives CASKGATEYSNYGYTF.

This clonotype is a singleton in its sample. This sequence joins TRBV20-1 and TRBJ2-5; D gene unclear. V was pared by 3 bases and J by 3 bases, with 11 bases between. Germline loops: CDR1 DFQATT, CDR2 SNEGSKA (reference sequence). This CDR3 region has 13 residues. The CDR3 loop is CSASKTAKETQYF. CDR3 nucleotides: TGCAGTGCTAGCAAGACGGCTAAAGAGACCCAGTACTTC.

V is TRBV29-1 and J is TRBJ1-1; 9 bases agree with TRBD1. J lost 5 bases, V lost 1 base, and 8 bases had no gene match. The V gene's germline CDR1 is SQVTM and CDR2 ANQGSEA. The CDR3 has 15 residues. The CDR3: CSVEGGQGDGTEAFF. The CDR3 DNA follows: TGCAGCGTTGAAGGGGGACAGGGTGATGGGACTGAAGCTTTCTTT.

The V call is TRBV3-1, the J call TRBJ2-1; tentatively, D is TRBD1 (5 bases). Trimming removed 4 bases at V and 5 bases at J, with 9 bases between. This CDR3 is built from 13 residues. Germline lookup yields CDR1 LGHDT and CDR2 YNNKEL (reference sequence). The CDR3 DNA reads as TGTGCCAGCAGCCGAACGACAGACAATGAGCAGTTCTTC. It codes for CASSRTTDNEQFF.

The chain links TRBV29-1 to TRBJ1-1, with a weak D call TRBD1 (5 bases). This CDR3 has 12 amino acids. CDR1 is SQVTM and CDR2 is ANQGSEA in the germline V gene. V was cut by 4 bases and J by 1 base, with 7 bases left in between. The CDR3 protein is CSVGQPNTEAFF. CDR3 in DNA: TGCAGCGTTGGACAGCCGAACACTGAAGCTTTCTTT.

The J gene is TRBJ2-5, the V gene TRBV6-5; perhaps D is TRBD1 or TRBD2 (6 bases each). The CDR3 has 13 amino acids. The germline V gene has CDR1 MNHEY and CDR2 SVGAGI. The V end lost 2 bases, the J end lost 3 bases, and 7 bases lay between the germline ends. CDR3 loop: CASSYRGEETQYF. Written as DNA, the CDR3 is TGTGCCAGCAGTTACAGGGGGGAAGAGACCCAGTACTTC.

This chain connects TRBV6-5 to TRBJ2-7; 7 nucleotides match TRBD2. V lost 0 bases, J lost 0 bases, and 5 bases stayed unmatched. Germline CDR1 and CDR2: MNHEY and SVGAGI. This CDR3 has 16 amino acids. This CDR3 is CASSYSAGESSYEQYF. CDR3 nucleotide sequence: TGTGCCAGCAGTTACTCGGCGGGAGAGAGCTCCTACGAGCAGTACTTC.

The J gene is TRBJ2-1, the V gene TRBV27, with D tentatively TRBD2 (6 bases). V dropped 0 bases and J dropped 9 bases, with 12 bases sitting between them. Germline V gene sequence: CDR1 MNHEY, CDR2 SMNVEV (reference sequence). The CDR3 runs to 14 residues. DNA of the CDR3: TGTGCCAGCAGTTTATCTAGCGGTGGAGCTGAGCAGTTCTTC. Encoded protein: CASSLSSGGAEQFF.

The V gene is TRBV11-1, the J gene TRBJ2-3, with 7 bases lining up with TRBD2. Looked up from germline, CDR1 is SGHAT and CDR2 is FQDESV (reference sequence). The CDR3 spans 16 residues. The V and J ends lost 2 bases and 5 bases, in that order; junction bases with no gene match: 10. The CDR3 sequence: CASSLRRGRAGDTQYF. CDR3 DNA: TGTGCCAGCAGCTTACGTCGAGGGAGGGCCGGAGATACGCAGTATTTT.

This clonotype was counted a single time. The V gene is TRBV5-4, the J gene TRBJ2-5, with D possibly being TRBD1 (6 bases). V shed 4 bases and J shed 2 bases, with 18 bases lying between them. The CDR3 extends over 16 amino acids. In germline, CDR1 is SGHNT, CDR2 YYREEE (reference sequence). The DNA of the CDR3 is TGTGCCAGCAGCCTTAGTTGGACAGAGACGCAAGAGACCCAGTACTTC. Translating it yields CASSLSWTETQETQYF.

The V call is TRBV15, the J call TRBJ2-1; 7 bases are shared with TRBD2. In germline, CDR1 is LNHNV, CDR2 YYDKDF (reference sequence). The CDR3 length is 15 residues. Losses at the gene ends were 0 bases for V and 7 bases for J; bases not matched to a gene: 6. The CDR3 loop is CATSREIGGGNEQFF. In DNA form, the CDR3 reads TGTGCCACCAGCAGAGAGATTGGGGGGGGAAATGAGCAGTTCTTC.